This TCR beta chain was found in a study of CD8+ T cells in alopecia areata. Broader study findings: Clonality was higher in lesional than normal scalp, especially in alopecia totalis/universalis. Shared TCR sequences were less clear between patients than in mice, possibly partly from HLA diversity. Scalp data also include sequences from resident alphabeta T cells of normal skin.

CDR3 length: 11 amino acids. With 0 bases removed from V and 7 bases from J, the gap between germline ends came to 1 base. CDR1 SGHDT and CDR2 YYEEEE come from the germline V gene. PBMCs, the starting material, were the source of sorted CD4+ and CD8+ T cells. As regards this clone: Its antigen is not identified.

The authors extracted RNA and reverse transcribed it into cDNA as the sequencing template. The table came from immunoSEQ multiplex PCR; TCRdb's copy has only in-frame clones and leaves some out. The sample consists of under 150,000 clones, less than 65% of them appearing once. The chain carries TRBV5-6 and TRBJ2-2; no reliable D call. The clonotype originates from a human donor in good health. The sequenced sample consisted of CD8+ T cells sorted from blood. CDR3 in DNA: TGTGCCAGCAGCTTGGACGGGGAGCTGTTTTTT. Translation gives CASSLDGELFF.